This TCR beta chain comes out of a study of T cells in Graves' hyperthyroidism and ophthalmopathy (dated by TCRdb to the late 2010s). Regarding the complete study: Peripheral blood samples were taken at the time of initial diagnosis, prior to any treatment. To identify TCR V-J signatures that set the groups apart, the researchers used a discovery cohort of 95 to 100 patients, made up of 40 to 45 with Graves' ophthalmopathy and about 55 with stable Graves' hyperthyroidism. Prospective prediction of ophthalmopathy was tested in an independent validation cohort of 18 to 20 hyperthyroidism patients and some 17 patients who later progressed to ophthalmopathy. For training and testing, the 80 to 100 patients in the discovery cohort were randomly divided in a 7:3 ratio. In about 6 Graves' hyperthyroidism patients, the study also compared T-cell repertoires from thyroid tissue with T-cell repertoires from blood. After sampling, hyperthyroidism patients received methimazole starting at 30 mg daily, and ophthalmopathy patients received high-dose intravenous methylprednisolone. The paper describes TCR Vbeta CDR3 sequencing of about 140 peripheral blood samples, made up of 43 ophthalmopathy patients, some 80 hyperthyroidism patients and roughly 17 progressor patients. The investigation overall reported the following: During validation, the model predicted progression to ophthalmopathy a median of approximately 6.5 months ahead of onset, with roughly 65% sensitivity and less than 85% specificity. Most expanded thyroid clonotypes (frequency above 0.001) were also found in blood, which suggests that blood repertoires may mirror thyroid immune responses. No statistical method was used to set the sample size in advance, and investigators knew the group allocation. A model built on a 13 V-J signature distinguished ophthalmopathy from stable hyperthyroidism, reaching about 89% sensitivity and under 84% specificity in cross-validation and 80%/75% in testing.

Ten or more counts support this clonotype. No antigen is known for it. Base quality data are lacking; no much larger clone is found one base away. From cysteine to phenylalanine, the CDR3 is 13 amino acids long. Only CDR3 DNA remains: 39 bases, in frame from the first base. Trimming leaves V shorter by 3 bases and J shorter by 3 bases, with the junction holding 0 bases beyond the gene matches. Taken from the germline V gene (reference sequence), the CDR1 and CDR2 loops are LGHDT and YNNKEL. The TCR beta CDR3 regions were amplified from the RNA transcripts. For the first round of RT-PCR on the TCR CDR3, the HTBI primer set was used together with the Qiagen OneStep RT-PCR kit. Libraries were constructed in a second round of multiplex PCR, after which size selection and purification were carried out. Sequencing of the libraries was done on an Illumina HiSeq2000 using paired-end 100 bp reads. On the authors' methods: SOAPnuke was used to process the raw data, throwing out any read that contained adapters or uncalled bases, had a mean Phred below 15, or lacked an exact constant-primer or identifier match. COPE v1.2.5 was used to merge the high-quality paired reads, and each unique nucleotide sequence was defined as a clonotype. MiTCR v1.1 was used to align the clonotypes against IMGT TRBV, TRBD and TRBJ reference segments. The analysis included only V-J combinations with a frequency above 0.0001, which together covered roughly 99% of the repertoires. The TCS score was defined as F50 (clonal expansion) divided by E x V (chaos), with BLOSUM62-based TCRdist calculated between CDR3 peptides within each V-J. Welch's t-statistics and random forest reduced approximately 520 V-J features to 10 to 15, which were used in a naive Bayes classifier (R e1071). The public reads were reanalyzed by TCRdb: fastp trimming at Q25, MiXCR alignment, in-frame beta chains only. Each entry merges the rows of one CDR3 protein and shows their most common DNA and genes. The V and J calls and clone size come from TCRdb's table, not from the authors' own analysis. In all, the sample holds 300,000 to 450,000 distinct CDR3 sequences, and around 15% of those were seen once. The ten largest clonotypes hold roughly 21% of the sample.

Moderately to severely active disease, a Clinical Activity Score of at least 3, a NOSPECS grade of at least 4, and a duration under 3 months were present in ophthalmopathy patients. Patients with uncontrolled infections, other autoimmune diseases, pregnancy or lactation were excluded. Clinical symptoms, serum thyroxine and TRAb, thyroid ultrasound, and orbital computed tomography formed the basis for the diagnoses. Ficoll-Paque density gradient centrifugation was used to isolate PBMCs from around 10 ml of fresh peripheral blood. Trizol reagent was used to extract total RNA, and RNA quality was then checked on an Agilent 2100 Bioanalyzer.

This sequence originates from a woman aged 30 to 39 with Graves' ophthalmopathy. Recombination linked TRBV3-1 to TRBJ1-2, with 8 central nucleotides matching TRBD1. Sequencing was carried out using blood. The CDR3 region: CASSHRGHYGYTF. The sequenced DNA: TGTGCCAGCAGCCACAGGGGGCACTATGGCTACACCTTC.